Each of the 16 T cell receptor beta chains below was sequenced from the same sample in a study of T cell clones after liver transplantation. Produced via immunoSEQ multiplex PCR; TCRdb's table is partial and in-frame only. The repertoire holds fewer than 20,000 clones, about 90% seen once, with roughly 13% in the top ten. The sequencing here drew on CD8+ T cells from blood, taken before liver transplant. All receptors come from a human donor who received a liver transplant.

The gene calls are TRBV6-5 and TRBJ1-4; 7 bases fit TRBD1. CDR3 size: 15 residues. With 5 bases clipped from V and 8 bases from J, the junction kept 11 bases outside the gene matches. Germline CDR1 is MNHEY and CDR2 is SVGAGI. For the CDR3, the DNA is TGTGCCAGCAGTGGCCTAGTTACAGGGGACGAAAAACTGTTTTTT. Translating it yields CASSGLVTGDEKLFF.

The chain links TRBV5-1 to TRBJ2-3, with 11 bases aligning to TRBD1. The J segment lost 3 bases and the V segment lost 0 bases, leaving 9 bases of the junction unmatched. This CDR3 region has 18 residues. CDR1 SGHRS and CDR2 YFSETQ come from the germline V gene. The CDR3 protein is CASSLEGTGGLGTDTQYF. The CDR3 nucleotides are TGCGCCAGCAGCTTGGAGGGGACAGGGGGACTAGGAACAGATACGCAGTATTTT.

The J gene is TRBJ1-1, the V gene TRBV7-2; 7 bases align to TRBD1. Trimming took 3 bases from V and 0 from J; bases not matched to a gene: 4. This CDR3 region has 15 residues. The germline gives CDR1 SGHTA, CDR2 FQGNSA. CDR3 loop: CASSLGQYMNTEAFF. The CDR3 nucleotides read TGTGCCAGCAGCTTGGGACAGTACATGAACACTGAAGCTTTCTTT.

The rearrangement joins TRBV29-1 to TRBJ2-7; 12 bases are shared with TRBD2. The germline V gene has CDR1 SQVTM and CDR2 ANQGSEA. V lost 6 bases, J lost 5 bases, and 2 bases stayed unmatched. The CDR3 totals 12 residues. The CDR3 DNA reads as TGCAGCGTCCGACTAGCGGGGGACGAGCAGTACTTC. Protein sequence: CSVRLAGDEQYF.

This chain connects TRBV18 to TRBJ2-7; the D is unclear. Germline loops: CDR1 KGHSH, CDR2 LQKENI. CDR3 length: 14 residues. V shed 6 bases and J shed 1 base, with 13 bases lying between them. CDR3 region: CASSPTPLSYEQYF. CDR3 DNA: TGTGCCAGCTCCCCGACCCCACTTTCCTACGAGCAGTACTTC.

This chain joins TRBV23-1 and TRBJ1-5; perhaps TRBD1 as D (6 bases). TRBV23-1 is marked as an open reading frame, function uncertain. With 0 bases removed from V and 2 bases from J, the gap between germline ends came to 8 bases. The CDR3 is 15 amino acids. Here the CDR3 reads CASSQSAGGNQPQHF. The DNA of the CDR3 is TGCGCCAGCAGTCAATCGGCAGGGGGCAATCAGCCCCAGCATTTT.

By sample share, this clone is medium-sized (0.01 to 0.1%). This chain connects TRBV27 to TRBJ2-1; weak D call: TRBD2 (5 bases). This CDR3 comprises 15 residues. Between the trimmed V and J ends, which lost 0 bases and 6 bases, there was a span of 12 bases. Germline V gene data show CDR1 as MNHEY and CDR2 as SMNVEV (reference sequence). The CDR3 DNA is TGTGCCAGCAGTTTATCCCACGGACTGGCCAATGAGCAGTTCTTC. Protein product: CASSLSHGLANEQFF.

The rearrangement uses TRBV15 and TRBJ2-5; 9 positions match TRBD1. Trimming at V came to 6 bases and at J to 4 bases, leaving 12 bases not matched to a gene. Germline CDR1 LNHNV, CDR2 YYDKDF (reference sequence). This CDR3 has 16 amino acids. Written as DNA, the CDR3 is TGTGCCACCAGTCTATTAGGGACAGGGCTGGGAGAGACCCAGTACTTC. It translates to CATSLLGTGLGETQYF.

This chain uses TRBV6-5 with TRBJ1-2; 7 nucleotides align to TRBD1. This CDR3 contains 14 residues. Germline trimming cut 5 bases from V and 6 bases from J; bases unmatched to any gene: 9. CDR1 is MNHEY, CDR2 SVGAGI, per germline. For the CDR3, the DNA is TGTGCCAGCAGTACAGGGGTTAGGAAGAATGGCTACACCTTC. The encoded protein is CASSTGVRKNGYTF.

The CDR3 DNA is TGTGCCAGCAGCTGGACAGGGAACTACGAGCAGTACTTC. Its protein is CASSWTGNYEQYF. The chain employs TRBV6-1 and TRBJ2-7, with TRBD1 matching over 8 bases. The germline CDR1 and CDR2 sequences are MNHNS and SASEGT. The V segment lost 6 bases and the J segment 3 bases; nucleotides outside the gene matches: 4. The CDR3 length is 13 residues.

This rearrangement joins TRBV12-5 to TRBJ1-5; no clear D gene. Germline assignment: CDR1 LGHNT and CDR2 FRNRAP. V was cut by 1 base and J by 2 bases, with 18 bases left in between. This CDR3 comprises 18 residues. In DNA form, the CDR3 reads TGTGCTAGTGGTTTGGAAGAGGTGGGGAGGCCTCGCAATCAGCCCCAGCATTTT. Residues: CASGLEEVGRPRNQPQHF.

In its sample, this clone was seen once. The rearrangement links TRBV14 to TRBJ1-5; D gene ambiguous. Trimming took 3 bases from V and 3 from J, leaving 6 bases between them. Germline V gives CDR1 SGHDN, CDR2 FVKESK. This CDR3 is built from 13 residues. CDR3 amino acids: CASSHLNNQPQHF. The DNA for the CDR3 is TGTGCCAGCAGCCATCTCAACAATCAGCCCCAGCATTTT. Complete variable domain (other parts from reference TRBV14 and TRBJ1-5): EAGVTQFPSHSVIEKGQTVTLRCDPISGHDNLYWYRRVMGKEIKFLLHFVKESKQDESGMPNNRFLAERTGGTYSTLKVQPAELEDSGVYFCASSHLNNQPQHFGDGTRLSIL.

The chain links TRBV7-8 to TRBJ2-5; D may be TRBD2 (6 bases). V gave up 5 bases and J gave up 4 bases, with 20 bases separating them. Germline V gene lookup returns CDR1 SGHVS and CDR2 FQNEAQ. CDR3 length equals 16 residues. The CDR3: CASSPPLAGRGETQYF. Here the CDR3 DNA reads TGTGCCAGCAGCCCCCCCCTGGCGGGGCGGGGAGAGACCCAGTACTTC.

The V and J genes are TRBV4-3 and TRBJ2-1, with D tentatively TRBD2 (6 bases). CDR3 size: 16 residues. With 0 bases removed from V and 4 bases from J, the gap between germline ends came to 13 bases. Germline V CDR1 and CDR2: LGHNA, YSLEER. CDR3 coding DNA: TGCGCCAGCAGCCAAGATCTGCCGGGGGATTACAATGAGCAGTTCTTC. The encoded protein is CASSQDLPGDYNEQFF.

This chain links TRBV6-5 with TRBJ2-1; D may be TRBD1 (6 bases). The CDR3 runs 14 residues. From germline, CDR1 is MNHEY and CDR2 SVGAGI. The V and J ends lost 5 bases and 1 base respectively, with 9 bases between them. Here the CDR3 reads CASSLQGSYNEQFF. The CDR3 DNA follows: TGTGCCAGCAGTCTCCAGGGGTCCTACAATGAGCAGTTCTTC.

This clone is categorized as medium-sized. V usage is TRBV19 and J usage is TRBJ2-7, with a possible D match to TRBD1 (6 bases). CDR3 length: 13 amino acids. Germline loops: CDR1 LNHDA, CDR2 SQIVND (reference sequence). The ends were cut back, 4 bases at V and 5 bases at J, with 12 bases in the middle. CDR3 sequence reads: CASSSDRFHEQYF. In nucleotides, the CDR3 is TGTGCCAGTAGTAGTGACAGGTTCCACGAGCAGTACTTC. Complete variable domain (other parts from reference TRBV19 and TRBJ2-7): DGGITQSPKYLFRKEGQNVTLSCEQNLNHDAMYWYRQDPGQGLRLIYYSQIVNDFQKGDIAEGYSVSREKKESFPLTVTSAQKNPTAFYLCASSSDRFHEQYFGPGTRLTVT.